A selection of T cell receptor beta chains follows, all from one sample in a study of shared clonotypes between healthy human individuals. Sequencing was performed with immunoSEQ multiplex PCR; in TCRdb, only in-frame clones are kept and a portion is missing. Here the sample spans about 820,000 clones, about 92% being singletons. The source material was naive CD8+ T cells sorted from blood. All receptors come from a man under 40 in good health. Each CDR3 is given with its conserved first and last residue. Size tells how often a clone was seen (once, few, many) or the class of an expanded clone, and some rows leave it out.

abundance: .; v_gene: TRBV19; j_gene: TRBJ2-7; CDR3aa: CASSMGLYNEQYF
abundance: .; v_gene: TRBV5-1; j_gene: TRBJ1-1; CDR3aa: CASSLVGYMNTEAFF
abundance: .; v_gene: TRBV27; j_gene: TRBJ2-7; CDR3aa: CASSLGQGRTYEQYF
abundance: .; v_gene: TRBV7-9; j_gene: TRBJ2-1; CDR3aa: CASSPTPTGYNEQFF
abundance: .; v_gene: TRBV27; j_gene: TRBJ2-1; CDR3aa: CASSLGTSGSLQFF
abundance: .; v_gene: TRBV27; j_gene: TRBJ2-7; CDR3aa: CASSLYREGDEQYF
abundance: .; v_gene: TRBV5-1; j_gene: TRBJ2-5; CDR3aa: CASSTGGGGVQETQYF
abundance: .; v_gene: TRBV2; j_gene: TRBJ1-2; CDR3aa: CASSRDRDGYTF
abundance: .; v_gene: TRBV7-9; j_gene: TRBJ2-1; CDR3aa: CASTLGPGESYGEQFF
abundance: .; v_gene: TRBV7-2; j_gene: TRBJ2-3; CDR3aa: CASQTSGRAWATDTQYF
abundance: once; v_gene: TRBV7-9; j_gene: TRBJ1-1; CDR3aa: CASSLVGTGGTEAFF
abundance: .; v_gene: TRBV7-9; j_gene: TRBJ2-1; CDR3aa: CASSLGGLNNEQFF
abundance: .; v_gene: TRBV6-5; j_gene: TRBJ2-5; CDR3aa: CASSPTSGEETQYF
abundance: .; v_gene: TRBV13; j_gene: TRBJ2-7; CDR3aa: CASSLGGRSVEQYF
abundance: .; v_gene: TRBV28; j_gene: TRBJ2-3; CDR3aa: CASSSAQAGGPDSDTQYF
abundance: .; v_gene: TRBV30; j_gene: TRBJ2-5; CDR3aa: CAWSEGGSAFLETQYF
abundance: .; v_gene: TRBV5-6; j_gene: TRBJ1-1; CDR3aa: CASSGWTGGNTEAFF
abundance: .; v_gene: TRBV4-1; j_gene: TRBJ2-1; CDR3aa: CASSQEGMENKQFF
abundance: .; v_gene: TRBV5-5; j_gene: TRBJ2-1; CDR3aa: CASSSRLAGGSYNEQFF
abundance: .; v_gene: TRBV11-2; j_gene: TRBJ1-1; CDR3aa: CASSEWGALGVGTEAFF
abundance: .; v_gene: TRBV7-6; j_gene: TRBJ2-1; CDR3aa: CASSYSGGVYNEQFF
abundance: .; v_gene: TRBV7-9; j_gene: TRBJ2-3; CDR3aa: CASSPWTSDTDTQYF
abundance: .; v_gene: TRBV28; j_gene: TRBJ1-1; CDR3aa: CASSLLANTEAFF
abundance: once; v_gene: TRBV6-1; j_gene: TRBJ2-1; CDR3aa: CASSELPLGGLAGVRSYNEQFF
abundance: .; v_gene: TRBV7-9; j_gene: TRBJ2-1; CDR3aa: CASSLLGSRYNEQFF
abundance: .; v_gene: TRBV2; j_gene: TRBJ2-7; CDR3aa: CASRATSGSRSAYEQYF
abundance: .; v_gene: TRBV28; j_gene: TRBJ2-7; CDR3aa: CASSLRDMSSYEQYF
abundance: .; v_gene: TRBV10-2; j_gene: TRBJ2-5; CDR3aa: CASRDRGSPETQYF
abundance: .; v_gene: TRBV7-9; j_gene: TRBJ2-2; CDR3aa: CASSFWREAVTGELFF
abundance: .; v_gene: TRBV4-2; j_gene: TRBJ2-7; CDR3aa: CASSQETGGVVYEQYF
abundance: .; v_gene: TRBV27; j_gene: TRBJ1-5; CDR3aa: CASSPLYTQPQHF
abundance: .; v_gene: TRBV19; j_gene: TRBJ1-1; CDR3aa: CASTAQATEAFF
abundance: .; v_gene: TRBV4-3; j_gene: TRBJ2-7; CDR3aa: CASSQDPAGGDYEQYF
abundance: .; v_gene: TRBV10-3; j_gene: TRBJ2-1; CDR3aa: CAISVWTSHNEQFF
abundance: .; v_gene: TRBV27; j_gene: TRBJ2-3; CDR3aa: CASSLSGTSESDTQYF
abundance: .; v_gene: TRBV7-8; j_gene: TRBJ2-7; CDR3aa: CASSLELGTPYEQYF
abundance: .; v_gene: TRBV7-9; j_gene: TRBJ2-3; CDR3aa: CASSSRGPGTDTQYF
abundance: .; v_gene: TRBV2; j_gene: TRBJ2-7; CDR3aa: CASNSQRGPSYEQYF
abundance: .; v_gene: TRBV7-9; j_gene: TRBJ2-7; CDR3aa: CASSPAQEPYEQYF
abundance: .; v_gene: TRBV5-1; j_gene: TRBJ2-6; CDR3aa: CASSTDRGRSGANVLTF
abundance: .; v_gene: TRBV7-8; j_gene: TRBJ2-1; CDR3aa: CASSIGLAGGPDYNEQFF
abundance: .; v_gene: TRBV7-2; j_gene: TRBJ2-2; CDR3aa: CASSLTLGGELFF
abundance: .; v_gene: TRBV21-1; j_gene: TRBJ2-1; CDR3aa: CARSGRIYNEQFF
abundance: .; v_gene: TRBV5-1; j_gene: TRBJ2-1; CDR3aa: CASSSRSEQFF
abundance: .; v_gene: TRBV4-3; j_gene: TRBJ2-1; CDR3aa: CASSQDPLSQQFF
abundance: .; v_gene: TRBV5-1; j_gene: TRBJ2-1; CDR3aa: CASSSGAGNEQFF